This T cell receptor beta chain was obtained from a study of response to subunit inactivated influenza vaccine. Findings of the study overall: There was a suggestion from the authors that each seasonal influenza vaccination recruits few new T cells.

Trimming took off 5 bases at V and 4 bases at J, with 17 bases between the two ends. Germline CDR1 MDHEN, CDR2 SYDVKM. The CDR3 totals 15 residues. TCRdb recomputed calls from the RT-PCR reads with MiXCR, one row per CDR3 protein. This table holds around 170,000 distinct CDR3 sequences, over 8.5% found once. This clonotype was recorded many times. What it binds is unknown. V gene TRBV28 combines with J gene TRBJ2-5; D may be TRBD1 (6 bases). The TCR originated in a man aged 50-75 years who received an inactivated influenza vaccine. Sequenced material: CD8+ T cells sorted from PBMCs, taken less than 30 months after vaccination. The CDR3 bases are TGTGCCAGCAGTACTGAATTTAGGGGGATAGAGACCCAGTACTTC. This encodes CASSTEFRGIETQYF.